This T cell receptor beta chain stems from a study of regulatory dendritic cells for organ transplantation. Study-level points and caveats: Mature dendritic cells appeared to drive more memory CD8+ clonal expansion than regulatory ones. Between individuals, the alloreactive memory CD8+ T cell pool differed considerably.

A remark on this clone: The target antigen is unknown.

Profiling relied on immunoSEQ multiplex PCR, and the TCRdb table lists in-frame clones only, not all of them. Counted here are almost 35,000 clones, about 89% occurring once; the ten biggest clones make up more than 0.055%. CD4+ or CD8+ T cells were sorted as naive CD45RA+ or memory CD45RO+. Per germline, CDR1 SGHTA and CDR2 FQGNSA. The CDR3 runs to 15 residues. V was cut by 1 base and J by 5 bases, with 14 bases left in between. J is TRBJ1-1 and V is TRBV7-2; no clear D. This receptor was taken from a human donor in good health. Sequenced sample: naive CD4+ T cells from blood. Described subset: CD45RA+ naive T cells. The CDR3 DNA sequence: TGTGCCAGCAGCTTAGAGCAGGCCTCGGAGACTGAAGCTTTCTTT. The encoded protein is CASSLEQASETEAFF.